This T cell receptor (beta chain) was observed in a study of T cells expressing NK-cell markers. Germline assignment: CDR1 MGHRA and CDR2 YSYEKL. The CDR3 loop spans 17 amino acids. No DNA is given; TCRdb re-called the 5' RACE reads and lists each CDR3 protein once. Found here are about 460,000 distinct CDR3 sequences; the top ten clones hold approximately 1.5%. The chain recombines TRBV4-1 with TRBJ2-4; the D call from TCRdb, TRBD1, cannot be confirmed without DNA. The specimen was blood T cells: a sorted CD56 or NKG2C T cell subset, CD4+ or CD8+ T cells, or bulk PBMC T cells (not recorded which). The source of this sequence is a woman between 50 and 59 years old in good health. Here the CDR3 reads CASSQPLGSRAKNIQYF.